The 24 T cell receptor beta chains below all came from one sample that was sequenced in a study of multiple sclerosis patients with progressive multifocal leukoencephalopathy (dated by TCRdb to about 2019). The time point tag for this specimen amounts to: time of PML onset. What this sample's treatment or condition label stands for: on natalizumab therapy at sampling. Library prep was done by the immunoSEQ multiplex PCR assay. This is the immuneACCESS table as TCRdb keeps it, with only in-frame sequences that have V and J called. A part of the clones is gone; compared with another copy, unresolved V genes explain less than half, and the rest is unexplained. The sample table shows 30,000 or so clones, and about 90% are seen once. The top ten constitute 3% to 3.5% of the sample. Sequenced here: PBMCs, sampled from a patient treated with natalizumab. The receptor source for this set is a human donor with progressive multifocal leukoencephalopathy.

This chain connects TRBV25-1 to TRBJ2-1; 10 bases are shared with TRBD1. This CDR3 has 15 amino acids. Per the germline V gene, CDR1 is MGHDK and CDR2 is SYGVNS. The trim removed 7 bases at V and 6 bases at J, leaving 9 bases unmatched. The CDR3 DNA reads as TGTGCCAGCAACTTGGACAGGGGGTATTCCAATGAGCAGTTCTTC. It codes for CASNLDRGYSNEQFF.

The gene calls are TRBV4-3 and TRBJ2-2, with TRBD2 identical over 9 bases. Germline V gene lookup returns CDR1 LGHNA and CDR2 YSLEER. The CDR3 has 17 residues. Trimming took 4 bases from V and 4 from J; bases not matched to a gene: 10. CDR3 nucleotide sequence: TGCGCCAGCAGCCCAAATCTAGCGGGAAGTGGCACCGGGGAGCTGTTTTTT. This gives the protein CASSPNLAGSGTGELFF.

The J gene is TRBJ1-3, the V gene TRBV4-1; no firm D call. CDR3 length: 16 amino acids. V shed 0 bases and J shed 5 bases, with 14 bases lying between them. From germline, CDR1 is MGHRA and CDR2 YSYEKL. This CDR3 is CASSQDLGQSRNTIYF. The CDR3 region has the DNA TGCGCCAGCAGCCAAGATCTCGGGCAAAGCAGAAACACCATATATTTT.

The chain is built from TRBV29-1 and TRBJ2-4, with TRBD1 identical over 10 bases. The CDR3 has 13 amino acids. The junction had 7 bases not matched to a gene; V was cut back by 6 bases and J by 8 bases. Germline V lookup: CDR1 SQVTM, CDR2 ANQGSEA. The CDR3 loop is CSVGRTGGDIQYF. Here the CDR3 DNA reads TGCAGCGTGGGCCGGACAGGGGGAGACATTCAGTACTTC.

The rearrangement joins TRBV5-8 to TRBJ2-7; D gene uncertain. Trimming took 4 bases from V and 3 from J, leaving 17 bases between them. CDR1 is SGHTS, CDR2 YDEGEE, per germline. This CDR3 comprises 15 residues. The CDR3 reads CASSEDLLRHYEQYF. The CDR3 DNA is TGTGCCAGCAGCGAGGACCTTCTTCGCCACTACGAGCAGTACTTC.

This chain connects TRBV15 to TRBJ2-1, with D perhaps TRBD2 (6 bases). V shed 1 base and J shed 7 bases, with 20 bases lying between them. Germline CDR1 LNHNV, CDR2 YYDKDF (reference sequence). This CDR3 has 17 residues. CDR3 bases: TGTGCCACCAGCAGAGTCCGGGCGGGGAAAGGCAGGAATGAGCAGTTCTTC. Amino acid sequence: CATSRVRAGKGRNEQFF.

This chain joins TRBV2 and TRBJ2-3; a weak D match, TRBD1 (6 bases). This CDR3 spans 15 amino acids. The germline V and J ends were trimmed by 3 bases and 4 bases, with 14 bases remaining between them. Germline CDR1 is SNHLY and CDR2 is FYNNEI. The CDR3 protein is CASSEDWGRADTQYF. The CDR3 coding sequence is TGTGCCAGCAGTGAGGATTGGGGGCGGGCAGATACGCAGTATTTT.

The J gene is TRBJ2-3, the V gene TRBV11-3; no clear D gene. The CDR3 sequence is 14 residues long. Germline V gene lookup returns CDR1 SGHNT and CDR2 YENEEA. Trimming cost V 0 bases and J 2 bases, with 6 bases left between them. CDR3: CASSLERTTDTQYF. The CDR3 coding sequence is TGTGCCAGCAGCTTAGAACGGACCACAGATACGCAGTATTTT.

This clone showed up just a few times. This chain links TRBV28 with TRBJ1-3, with 7 bases fitting TRBD1. The germline V gene has CDR1 MDHEN and CDR2 SYDVKM. V gave up 1 base and J gave up 0 bases; unmatched junction bases: 6. The CDR3 extends over 17 amino acids. The CDR3 sequence is CASSLLSGQTSGNTIYF. CDR3 bases: TGTGCCAGCAGTTTATTGTCGGGACAGACCTCTGGAAACACCATATATTTT.

This clone was counted a few times. This CDR3 reads CASRDSNMANEKLFF. In DNA form, the CDR3 reads TGTGCCAGCCGGGACAGTAATATGGCTAATGAAAAACTGTTTTTT. This chain links TRBV11-2 with TRBJ1-4; 7 bases fit TRBD1. Germline V gives CDR1 SGHAT, CDR2 FQNNGV. The CDR3 loop spans 15 amino acids. V was clipped by 8 bases and J by 3 bases; unmatched bases: 9.

This chain uses TRBV5-1 with TRBJ2-3, with D possibly being TRBD1 (6 bases). This CDR3 is built from 15 residues. V lost 3 bases and J lost 3, with 14 bases in between. Germline values: CDR1 SGHRS, CDR2 YFSETQ. CDR3 sequence (DNA): TGCGCCAGCAGCTCAGCAGGGGATTGGACAGATACGCAGTATTTT. Its protein product is CASSSAGDWTDTQYF. Full variable domain (outside the CDR3, taken from reference TRBV5-1 and TRBJ2-3): KAGVTQTPRYLIKTRGQQVTLSCSPISGHRSVSWYQQTPGQGLQFLFEYFSETQRNKGNFPGRFSGRQFSNSRSEMNVSTLELGDSALYLCASSSAGDWTDTQYFGPGTRLTVL.

V usage is TRBV5-1 and J usage is TRBJ1-1, with D possibly being TRBD1 (5 bases). The length of the CDR3 is 16 residues. The germline V and J ends were trimmed by 4 bases and 0 bases, with 16 bases remaining between them. Germline V gene sequence: CDR1 SGHRS, CDR2 YFSETQ. This CDR3 reads CASSKTGGGLNTEAFF. The CDR3 DNA reads TGCGCCAGCAGCAAAACAGGCGGAGGGTTGAACACTGAAGCTTTCTTT.

The chain employs TRBV30 and TRBJ2-2; weak D call: TRBD2 (5 bases). Germline V CDR1 and CDR2: GTSNPN, SVGIG (reference sequence). Trimming shortened V by 4 bases and J by 1 base, and 10 bases separated the two germline ends. The CDR3 is made up of 14 amino acids. CDR3 loop: CAWNTGMNTGELFF. The CDR3 DNA reads TGTGCCTGGAATACCGGGATGAACACCGGGGAGCTGTTTTTT.

The CDR3: CASSLEGSSYEQYF. The CDR3 nucleotides read TGTGCCAGCAGCTTAGAAGGGAGCTCCTACGAGCAGTACTTC. The chain carries TRBV11-2 and TRBJ2-7, with a tentative D call TRBD2 (5 bases). The CDR3 runs 14 residues. Germline CDR1 and CDR2: SGHAT and FQNNGV. V gave up 0 bases and J gave up 0 bases, with 6 bases separating them.

V is TRBV6-6 and J is TRBJ2-1; D remains unclear. The length of the CDR3 is 13 residues. Germline CDR1 reads MNHNY; CDR2 reads SVGAGI (reference sequence). With 3 bases removed from V and 3 bases from J, the gap between germline ends came to 6 bases. In DNA form, the CDR3 reads TGTGCCAGCAGTTATGCTATCTACAATGAGCAGTTCTTC. Its translation: CASSYAIYNEQFF.

This chain joins TRBV7-9 and TRBJ1-5; no clear D gene. V was cut by 5 bases and J by 7 bases, with 9 bases left in between. The CDR3 has 12 amino acids. Germline CDR1 reads SEHNR; CDR2 reads FQNEAQ (reference sequence). The CDR3 nucleotides read TGTGCCAGCAGCCAAAGTACCCAGCCCCAGCATTTT. This codes for CASSQSTQPQHF.

This clone was seen only once. The V gene is TRBV7-9, the J gene TRBJ2-7; D is unresolved. CDR3 size: 15 residues. From germline, CDR1 is SEHNR and CDR2 FQNEAQ (reference sequence). Trimming cost V 6 bases and J 5 bases, with 20 bases left between them. The DNA of the CDR3 is TGTGCCAGCAGTGCCATTCAAGTTACCCTTCACGAGCAGTACTTC. Translation: CASSAIQVTLHEQYF. Full variable domain (rest looked up from reference TRBV7-9 and TRBJ2-7): DTGVSQNPRHKITKRGQNVTFRCDPISEHNRLYWYRQTLGQGPEFLTYFQNEAQLEKSRLLSDRFSAERPKGSFSTLEIQRTEQGDSAMYLCASSAIQVTLHEQYFGPGTRLTVT.

The rearrangement joins TRBV6-1 to TRBJ2-7; 9 nucleotides line up with TRBD1. Germline trimming cut 0 bases from V and 6 bases from J; bases unmatched to any gene: 9. The germline V gene encodes CDR1 MNHNS and CDR2 SASEGT. This CDR3 spans 16 amino acids. This CDR3 reads CASSEAAGTGGGEQYF. The DNA of the CDR3 is TGTGCCAGCAGTGAAGCTGCAGGCACAGGGGGCGGCGAGCAGTACTTC.

In DNA form, the CDR3 reads TGCGCCAGCAGCGACAGGGGGAATTACAATGAGCAGTTCTTC. It translates to CASSDRGNYNEQFF. V gene TRBV4-3 combines with J gene TRBJ2-1, with 9 bases identical to TRBD1. This CDR3 is built from 14 residues. V was clipped by 5 bases and J by 4 bases; unmatched bases: 3. The germline V gene has CDR1 LGHNA and CDR2 YSLEER.

The chain employs TRBV7-2 and TRBJ1-6, with 9 bases identical to TRBD1. CDR1 is SGHTA, CDR2 FQGNSA, per germline. This CDR3 comprises 17 residues. With V trimmed by 5 bases and J by 2 bases, 7 bases remained unmatched. The CDR3 sequence: CASSTWGQGAYNSPLHF. The DNA of the CDR3 is TGTGCCAGCAGCACTTGGGGACAGGGCGCCTATAATTCACCCCTCCACTTT. Based on the CDR3 plus reference TRBV7-2 and TRBJ1-6, the full variable domain is GAGVSQSPSNKVTEKGKDVELRCDPISGHTALYWYRQSLGQGLEFLIYFQGNSAPDKSGLPSDRFSAERTGGSVSTLTIQRTQQEDSAVYLCASSTWGQGAYNSPLHFGNGTRLTVT.

V gene TRBV27 combines with J gene TRBJ2-1; perhaps TRBD1 as D (6 bases). There are 18 residues in the CDR3. Deletions cut 1 base from V and 3 bases from J, with 19 bases between. Germline loops: CDR1 MNHEY, CDR2 SMNVEV (reference sequence). CDR3 in DNA: TGTGCCAGCAGTTTATTCGGATCCGCCACAGGGCGCTACAATGAGCAGTTCTTC. Translation gives CASSLFGSATGRYNEQFF.

The chain joins TRBV11-2 to TRBJ2-5, with 8 bases that match TRBD2. The CDR3 covers 15 residues. Germline trimming cut 5 bases from V and 3 bases from J; bases unmatched to any gene: 8. Per the germline V gene, CDR1 is SGHAT and CDR2 is FQNNGV. The CDR3 spells CASSRGTSGEETQYF. CDR3 nucleotide sequence: TGTGCCAGCAGCCGGGGTACTAGCGGTGAAGAGACCCAGTACTTC.

The chain uses TRBV19 and TRBJ1-2; perhaps TRBD1 as D (6 bases). CDR1 and CDR2 from the germline V gene are LNHDA and SQIVND (reference sequence). The length of the CDR3 is 14 residues. V lost 7 bases to trimming and J lost 4 bases, with 16 bases between them. CDR3 region: CASTPNNRAYGYTF. The CDR3 region has the DNA TGTGCCAGTACCCCAAATAACAGGGCCTATGGCTACACCTTC. Together with reference TRBV19 and TRBJ1-2, the CDR3 gives the full variable domain: DGGITQSPKYLFRKEGQNVTLSCEQNLNHDAMYWYRQDPGQGLRLIYYSQIVNDFQKGDIAEGYSVSREKKESFPLTVTSAQKNPTAFYLCASTPNNRAYGYTFGSGTRLTVV.

A few counts support this clone. The CDR3 sequence: CASRPGNEKLFF. CDR3 DNA: TGTGCCAGCAGGCCGGGTAATGAAAAACTGTTTTTT. The gene calls are TRBV28 and TRBJ1-4; D unresolved. Between the trimmed V and J ends, which lost 6 bases and 4 bases, there was a span of 6 bases. CDR1 is MDHEN, CDR2 SYDVKM, per germline. The CDR3 has 12 amino acids.